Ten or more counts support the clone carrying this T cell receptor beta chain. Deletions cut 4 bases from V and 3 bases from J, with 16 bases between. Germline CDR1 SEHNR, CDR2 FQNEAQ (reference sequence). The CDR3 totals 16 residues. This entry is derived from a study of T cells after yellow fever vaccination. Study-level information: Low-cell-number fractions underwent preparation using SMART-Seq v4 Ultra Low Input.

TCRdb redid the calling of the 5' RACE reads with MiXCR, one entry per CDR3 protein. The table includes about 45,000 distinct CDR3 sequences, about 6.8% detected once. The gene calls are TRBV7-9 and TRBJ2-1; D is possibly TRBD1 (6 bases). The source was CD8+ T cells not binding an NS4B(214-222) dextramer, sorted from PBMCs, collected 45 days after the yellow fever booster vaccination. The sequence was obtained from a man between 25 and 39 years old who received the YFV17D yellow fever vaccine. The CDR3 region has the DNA TGTGCCAGCAGCTCAGAGGACAGAAACCTCTACAATGAGCAGTTCTTC. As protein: CASSSEDRNLYNEQFF.